The clone carrying this T cell receptor (beta chain) occurred many times. The antigen is unknown. Time point specified: healthy volunteer bleed at 2 weeks. Total RNA was isolated from whole blood that had not been fractionated. The entry originates in a study of human T cells and chemical hapten exposure. CDR1 is MNHEY, CDR2 SMNVEV, per germline (reference sequence). This CDR3 spans 15 amino acids. Trimming cost V 3 bases and J 4 bases, with 13 bases left between them. Study-level findings and limits: Sensitizing with DPC caused no change in TCRs above 1 in 1000 frequency.

Under the authors' procedure: Ranging from about 23,224 to 700,000, TCR counts per sample had a median value of about 96,000. TCRdb used MiXCR to reprocess the RACE reads, holding one entry per CDR3 protein. The V and J calls, along with clone size, are taken from TCRdb and not from the paper's own processing. The repertoire holds 50,000 or so distinct CDR3 sequences, with approximately 4.8% as singletons. The sequenced material came from whole blood. The rearrangement uses TRBV27 and TRBJ1-5; tentative D call: TRBD1 (5 bases). This TCR derives from a human donor in good health. Some clones in this sample may be carry-over from other donors' samples. CDR3 amino acids: CASSLGPGLNQPQHF. As DNA, the CDR3 is TGTGCCAGCAGTTTGGGGCCAGGGCTGAATCAGCCCCAGCATTTT.